This TCR beta chain was recorded in a study of T cell responses to AZD1222 COVID-19 vaccine. Study-wide points: Across spike, vaccine-associated CD4 TCRs were found, dominant at 160-218 and 743-854. Baseline serostatus was positive in only a handful of AZD1222 recipients. Spike-specific TCR breadth and depth grew following two AZD1222 doses.

Germline CDR1 MNHEY, CDR2 SVGAGI. The CDR3 is made up of 16 amino acids. Trimming at V came to 1 base and at J to 9 bases, leaving 13 bases not matched to a gene. Combined were second doses at about 4 or about 12 weeks. This clone came up once. What it recognizes is unknown. The data were produced by immunoSEQ multiplex PCR, yet TCRdb's version contains in-frame clones alone and is incomplete. Among about 180,000 clones, about 86% were seen once, and the ten largest hold around 10%. The chain employs TRBV6-5 and TRBJ2-3; 7 bases line up with TRBD2. Sequences were derived from peripheral blood, sampled 28 days after the second AZD1222 dose. The sequence derives from an adult who received the AZD1222 COVID-19 vaccine. CDR3 sequence reads: CASSYFPKAGVDTQYF. The DNA of the CDR3 is TGTGCCAGCAGTTACTTTCCTAAGGCGGGGGTCGACACGCAGTATTTT.